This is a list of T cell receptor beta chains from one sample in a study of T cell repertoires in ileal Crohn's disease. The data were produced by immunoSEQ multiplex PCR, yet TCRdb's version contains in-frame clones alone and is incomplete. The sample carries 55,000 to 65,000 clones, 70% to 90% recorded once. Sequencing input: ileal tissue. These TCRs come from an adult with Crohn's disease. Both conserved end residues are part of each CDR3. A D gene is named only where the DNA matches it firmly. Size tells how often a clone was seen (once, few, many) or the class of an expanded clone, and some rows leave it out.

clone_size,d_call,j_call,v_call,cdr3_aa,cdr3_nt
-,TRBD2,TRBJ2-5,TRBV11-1,CASSFGTSGETQYF,TGTGCCAGCAGCTTTGGGACTAGCGGAGAGACCCAGTACTTC
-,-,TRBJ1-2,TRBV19,CASSIDASNYGYTF,TGTGCCAGTAGTATAGACGCGTCTAACTATGGCTACACCTTC
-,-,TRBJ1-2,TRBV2,CASSDNGQPPDYYGYTF,TGTGCCAGCAGCGACAACGGACAGCCGCCTGACTACTATGGCTACACCTTC
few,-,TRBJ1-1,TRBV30,CAWSVQAEAFF,TGTGCCTGGAGTGTACAGGCTGAAGCTTTCTTT
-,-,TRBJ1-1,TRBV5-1,CATGVDLNTEAFF,TGCGCCACAGGGGTGGATTTGAACACTGAAGCTTTCTTT
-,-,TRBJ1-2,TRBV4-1,CASSQGTERSYTF,TGCGCCAGCAGCCAAGGGACAGAGAGGAGCTACACCTTC
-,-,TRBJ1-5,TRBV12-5,CASGPEGNQPQHF,TGTGCTAGTGGGCCGGAGGGCAATCAGCCCCAGCATTTT
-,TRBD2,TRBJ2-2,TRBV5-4,CASSPQAAGGNTGELFF,TGTGCCAGCAGCCCCCAGGCAGCGGGGGGGAACACCGGGGAGCTGTTTTTT
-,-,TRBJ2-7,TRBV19,CASSMERQLSSYEQYF,TGTGCCAGTAGTATGGAGAGGCAGCTAAGCTCCTACGAGCAGTACTTC
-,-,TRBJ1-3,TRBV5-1,CASSPEAGRNTIYF,TGCGCCAGCAGCCCCGAGGCAGGGCGAAACACCATATATTTT
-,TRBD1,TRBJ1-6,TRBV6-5,CASSYNWGQGNSPLHF,TGTGCCAGCAGTTACAATTGGGGACAGGGTAATTCACCCCTCCACTTT
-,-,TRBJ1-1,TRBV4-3,CASSQSARGASTEAFF,TGCGCCAGCAGCCAATCGGCGCGGGGGGCGAGCACTGAAGCTTTCTTT
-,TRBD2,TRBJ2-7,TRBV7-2,CASSFRSGTSGNKPYEQYF,TGTGCCAGCAGCTTCAGGAGTGGGACTAGCGGGAATAAACCCTACGAGCAGTACTTC
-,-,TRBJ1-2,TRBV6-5,CASRFYQGHGYGYTF,TGTGCCAGCAGATTTTATCAGGGGCACGGCTATGGCTACACCTTC
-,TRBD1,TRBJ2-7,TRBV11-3,CASSSRWQGVGEQYF,TGTGCCAGCAGCTCAAGGTGGCAGGGGGTGGGGGAGCAGTACTTC
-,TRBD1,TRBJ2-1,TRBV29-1,CSVLLLVTSRDRGNNEQFF,TGCAGCGTGCTACTACTGGTGACTTCGCGGGACAGGGGAAACAATGAGCAGTTCTTC
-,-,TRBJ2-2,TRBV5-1,CASSVDRDKNTGELFF,TGCGCCAGCAGCGTGGACCGGGACAAGAACACCGGGGAGCTGTTTTTT
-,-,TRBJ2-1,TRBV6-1,CASSETSRSAAYNEQFF,TGTGCCAGCAGTGAAACTTCCAGGTCCGCCGCGTACAATGAGCAGTTCTTC
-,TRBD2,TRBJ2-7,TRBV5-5,CASSPGGGNSYEQYF,TGTGCCAGCAGTCCCGGCGGGGGGAACTCCTACGAGCAGTACTTC
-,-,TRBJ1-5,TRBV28,CASSRQQMRWSQHF,TGTGCCAGCAGCCGACAACAGATGCGATGGTCCCAGCATTTT
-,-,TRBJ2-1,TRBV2,CASSDIDSSYNEQFF,TGTGCCAGCAGTGACATCGATAGCTCCTACAATGAGCAGTTCTTC
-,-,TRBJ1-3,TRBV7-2,CASSSGLLGNTIYF,TGTGCCAGCAGCTCAGGACTGCTCGGAAACACCATATATTTT
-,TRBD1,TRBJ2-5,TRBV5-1,CASSPGQGDLETQYF,TGCGCCAGCAGCCCCGGACAGGGGGATTTGGAGACCCAGTACTTC
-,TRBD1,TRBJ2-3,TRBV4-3,CASSLGGLGTGADTQYF,TGCGCCAGCAGCCTAGGCGGTCTCGGGACAGGGGCAGATACGCAGTATTTT
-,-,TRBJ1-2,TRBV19,CASSIYGRQAYGYTF,TGTGCCAGTAGTATATATGGGAGACAGGCGTATGGCTACACCTTC